The clone carrying this T cell receptor (beta chain) was detected many times. The antigen is unknown. The CDR3 runs 14 residues. Trimming took 4 bases from V and 1 from J, leaving 11 bases between them. Germline V gene lookup returns CDR1 SGHRS and CDR2 YFSETQ. The data are from a study of post-analysis software for immune sequencing data. The overall study: The cohort encompassed relapsing-remitting, secondary progressive and progressive-relapsing multiple sclerosis disease courses. Whole-study findings and limits: Five TRBV segments were significantly more frequent in patients than in controls. TRBV5-6, TRBV5-1 and TRBV20-1 were among these segments. Analysis by F measure revealed that same-batch samples clustered strongly together. In multiple sclerosis, normalized Chao1 diversity was significantly below that of controls.

cDNA libraries for TCR beta contained unique molecular identifiers. T cells numbering about 0.9 to 11 million yielded 500,000 to 550,000 cDNA molecules. TCRdb redid the calling of the PCR reads with MiXCR, one entry per CDR3 protein. The data contain about 210,000 distinct CDR3 sequences, approximately 29% of them singletons. The TCR sequence derives from a girl between 2 and 17 years old with multiple sclerosis. The sample consisted of blood. The rearrangement uses TRBV5-1 and TRBJ1-1; no clear D gene. CDR3 nucleotides: TGCGCCAGCAGCCTACCCTTTGGGAACACTGAAGCTTTCTTT. Amino acid sequence: CASSLPFGNTEAFF.